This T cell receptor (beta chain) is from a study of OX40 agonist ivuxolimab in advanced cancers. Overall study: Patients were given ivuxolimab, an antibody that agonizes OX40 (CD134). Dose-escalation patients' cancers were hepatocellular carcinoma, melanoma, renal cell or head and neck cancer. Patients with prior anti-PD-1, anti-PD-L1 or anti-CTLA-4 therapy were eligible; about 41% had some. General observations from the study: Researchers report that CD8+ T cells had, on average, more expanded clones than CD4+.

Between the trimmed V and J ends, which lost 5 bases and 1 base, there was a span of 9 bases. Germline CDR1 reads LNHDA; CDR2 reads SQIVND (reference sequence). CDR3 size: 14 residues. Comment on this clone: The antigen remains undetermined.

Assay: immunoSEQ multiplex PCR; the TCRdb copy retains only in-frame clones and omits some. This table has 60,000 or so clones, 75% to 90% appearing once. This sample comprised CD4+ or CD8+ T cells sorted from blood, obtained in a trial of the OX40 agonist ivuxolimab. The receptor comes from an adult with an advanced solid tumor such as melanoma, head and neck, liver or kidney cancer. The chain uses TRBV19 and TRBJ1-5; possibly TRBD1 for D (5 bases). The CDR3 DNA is TGTGCCAGTAGTTTTCAGGGAAGCAATCAGCCCCAGCATTTT. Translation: CASSFQGSNQPQHF.